A single sample gave rise to the 10 T cell receptor beta chains below, sequenced in a study of OX40 agonist ivuxolimab in advanced cancers. Profiling relied on immunoSEQ multiplex PCR, and the TCRdb table lists in-frame clones only, not all of them. The sample includes about 37,000 clones, more than 85% of them seen just once. This specimen was CD4+ or CD8+ T cells sorted from blood, taken in a trial of the OX40 agonist ivuxolimab. Receptor source: an adult with an advanced solid tumor such as melanoma, head and neck, liver or kidney cancer.

This rearrangement joins TRBV12-5 to TRBJ1-2; 8 bases fit TRBD1. V lost 5 bases to trimming and J lost 4 bases; unmatched junction nucleotides: 9. This CDR3 spans 15 amino acids. Looked up from germline, CDR1 is LGHNT and CDR2 is FRNRAP. CDR3 in amino acids: CASGPGQGGFYGYTF. The CDR3 DNA is TGTGCTAGTGGTCCCGGACAGGGCGGGTTCTATGGCTACACCTTC.

J is TRBJ1-5 and V is TRBV5-5, with D unresolved. The CDR3 covers 15 residues. In germline, CDR1 is SGHKS, CDR2 YYEKEE (reference sequence). Trimming took off 0 bases at V and 0 bases at J, with 7 bases between the two ends. The DNA for the CDR3 is TGTGCCAGCAGCTTGGGACCCGCTAGCAATCAGCCCCAGCATTTT. It codes for CASSLGPASNQPQHF.

A few counts support this clone. The chain links TRBV11-2 to TRBJ1-1; D is perhaps TRBD1 (5 bases). Germline V gene lookup returns CDR1 SGHAT and CDR2 FQNNGV. The CDR3 totals 14 residues. Between the trimmed V and J ends, which lost 5 bases and 5 bases, there was a span of 15 bases. CDR3 loop: CASSHAGGGTEAFF. CDR3 DNA sequence: TGTGCCAGCAGCCACGCTGGGGGGGGGACTGAAGCTTTCTTT.

This chain uses TRBV28 with TRBJ2-5; D remains ambiguous. Trimming shortened V by 4 bases and J by 2 bases, and 20 bases separated the two germline ends. The germline V gene encodes CDR1 MDHEN and CDR2 SYDVKM. The length of the CDR3 is 17 residues. CDR3 loop: CASSSGWGSPDQETQYF. The CDR3 DNA sequence: TGTGCCAGCAGTTCAGGATGGGGTTCGCCAGATCAAGAGACCCAGTACTTC. The full variable domain, its missing parts supplied by reference TRBV28 and TRBJ2-5, is DVKVTQSSRYLVKRTGEKVFLECVQDMDHENMFWYRQDPGLGLRLIYFSYDVKMKEKGDIPEGYSVSREKKERFSLILESASTNQTSMYLCASSSGWGSPDQETQYFGPGTRLLVL.

This clone was picked up one time. The rearrangement links TRBV27 to TRBJ1-2; weak D call: TRBD1 (6 bases). V was pared by 9 bases and J by 4 bases, with 24 bases between. Germline V gene sequence: CDR1 MNHEY, CDR2 SMNVEV (reference sequence). There are 16 residues in the CDR3. CDR3 nucleotide sequence: TGTGCCAGTTCGATTCTCGTCCGGGACACCTTCTATGGCTACACCTTC. Amino acid sequence: CASSILVRDTFYGYTF.

The chain combines TRBV5-1 with TRBJ2-2; a possible D gene is TRBD1 (5 bases). Trimming took 2 bases from V and 4 from J, leaving 9 bases between them. There are 14 residues in the CDR3. Germline V lookup: CDR1 SGHRS, CDR2 YFSETQ. The CDR3 DNA sequence: TGCGCCAGCAGCTTTGTCCAGGGCACCGGGGAGCTGTTTTTT. Translated, it gives CASSFVQGTGELFF. The full variable domain, with the rest looked up from reference TRBV5-1 and TRBJ2-2, is KAGVTQTPRYLIKTRGQQVTLSCSPISGHRSVSWYQQTPGQGLQFLFEYFSETQRNKGNFPGRFSGRQFSNSRSEMNVSTLELGDSALYLCASSFVQGTGELFFGEGSRLTVL.

The rearrangement uses TRBV6-6 and TRBJ2-7, with D possibly TRBD1 on 5 matching bases. The germline V and J ends were trimmed by 4 bases and 0 bases, with 13 bases remaining between them. The CDR3 loop spans 15 amino acids. The V gene's germline CDR1 is MNHNY and CDR2 SVGAGI (reference sequence). DNA for the CDR3: TGTGCCAGCAGTTGGGGCGTTTCGAGCTCCTACGAGCAGTACTTC. Protein: CASSWGVSSSYEQYF.

This clone was counted once. The chain joins TRBV27 to TRBJ1-2; TRBD1 matches 7 bases. The CDR3 length is 13 residues. Germline V CDR1 and CDR2: MNHEY, SMNVEV (reference sequence). Unmatched junction bases numbered 5, after V lost 4 bases and J lost 6 bases. The chain's CDR3 is CASSSDRAHGYTF. The CDR3 nucleotides read TGTGCCAGCAGTTCCGACAGGGCTCATGGCTACACCTTC.

The chain joins TRBV5-1 to TRBJ2-1; TRBD1 aligns across 7 bases. This CDR3 has 18 amino acids. V shed 0 bases, J shed 5 bases, and the junction held 14 bases outside the gene matches. The germline V gene encodes CDR1 SGHRS and CDR2 YFSETQ. DNA of the CDR3: TGCGCCAGCAGCTTGGACGCGATACAGGGGCCCTCAAACAATGAGCAGTTCTTC. It specifies CASSLDAIQGPSNNEQFF.

The chain links TRBV2 to TRBJ1-5; perhaps TRBD1 as D (5 bases). This CDR3 region has 13 residues. Trimming removed 7 bases at V and 5 bases at J, with 12 bases between. The germline gives CDR1 SNHLY, CDR2 FYNNEI. The CDR3 sequence is CASIAGMDQPQHF. The CDR3 DNA is TGTGCCAGCATAGCAGGGATGGATCAGCCCCAGCATTTT.